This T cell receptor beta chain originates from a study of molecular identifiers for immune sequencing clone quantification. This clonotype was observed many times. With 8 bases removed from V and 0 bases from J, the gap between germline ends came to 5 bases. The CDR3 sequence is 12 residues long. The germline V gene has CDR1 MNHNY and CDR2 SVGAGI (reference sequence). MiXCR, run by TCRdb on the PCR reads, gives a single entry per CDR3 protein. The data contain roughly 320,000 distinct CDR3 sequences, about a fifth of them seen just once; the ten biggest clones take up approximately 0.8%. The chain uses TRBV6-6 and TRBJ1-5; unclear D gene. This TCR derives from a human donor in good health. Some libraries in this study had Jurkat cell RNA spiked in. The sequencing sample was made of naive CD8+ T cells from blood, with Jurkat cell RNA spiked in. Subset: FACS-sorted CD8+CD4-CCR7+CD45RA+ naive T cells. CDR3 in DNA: TGTGCCAGCGGGCCTAGCAATCAGCCCCAGCATTTT. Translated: CASGPSNQPQHF.